The entry that follows covers one TCR beta chain sequence. Generated by immunoSEQ multiplex PCR, the TCRdb table keeps only in-frame clones and is missing some. The repertoire holds 95,000 to 120,000 clones, over 75% seen once, with approximately 2.5% in the top ten. The sample is drawn from a study of blood T cell repertoires in COVID-19. V was clipped by 4 bases and J by 4 bases, with 14 bases between them. The CDR3 runs 15 residues. Germline CDR1 reads SGHVS; CDR2 reads FQNEAQ. This clonotype originated in a human donor in a cohort sampled during active COVID-19. V is TRBV7-8 and J is TRBJ2-1; a possible D gene is TRBD2 (6 bases). Sample: peripheral blood. CDR3 residues: CASSSLARPYNEQFF. The CDR3 DNA reads TGTGCCAGCAGCTCGCTAGCGAGACCATACAATGAGCAGTTCTTC. Supplemented by reference TRBV7-8 and TRBJ2-1, the full variable domain reads GAGVSQSPRYKVAKRGQDVALRCDPISGHVSLFWYQQALGQGPEFLTYFQNEAQLDKSGLPSDRFFAERPEGSVSTLKIQRTQQEDSAVYLCASSSLARPYNEQFFGPGTRLTVL.